The clone carrying this T cell receptor (beta chain) appeared once. The CDR3 runs 16 residues. V shed 6 bases, J shed 0 bases, and the junction held 7 bases outside the gene matches. Germline V lookup: CDR1 LNHNV, CDR2 YYDKDF (reference sequence). The source of the sample is a study of blood T cell repertoires in COVID-19. Only in-frame clones appear in the TCRdb table, and some are missing; sequencing was by immunoSEQ multiplex PCR. The sample contains under 300,000 clones, around 87% of which appear only once. The receptor comes from a woman aged 60-75 years with COVID-19, enrolled during active disease. This chain joins TRBV15 and TRBJ2-2; 7 bases align to TRBD2. The sample was peripheral blood. The CDR3 loop reads CATSSRLAANTGELFF. In nucleotides, the CDR3 is TGTGCCACCAGTTCCAGACTAGCAGCGAACACCGGGGAGCTGTTTTTT.